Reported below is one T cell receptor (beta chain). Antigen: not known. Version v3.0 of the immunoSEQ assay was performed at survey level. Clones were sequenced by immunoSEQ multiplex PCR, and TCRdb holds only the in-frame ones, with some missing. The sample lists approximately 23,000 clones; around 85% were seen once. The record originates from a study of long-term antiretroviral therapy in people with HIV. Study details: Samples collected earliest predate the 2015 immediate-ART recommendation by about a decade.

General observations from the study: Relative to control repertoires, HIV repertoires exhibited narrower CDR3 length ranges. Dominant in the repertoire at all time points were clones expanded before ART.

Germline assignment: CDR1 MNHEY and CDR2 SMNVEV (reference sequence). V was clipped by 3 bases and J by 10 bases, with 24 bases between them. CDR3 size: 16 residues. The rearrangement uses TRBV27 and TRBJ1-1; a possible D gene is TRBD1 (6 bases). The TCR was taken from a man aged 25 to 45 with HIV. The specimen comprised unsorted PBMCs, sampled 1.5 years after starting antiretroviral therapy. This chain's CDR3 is CASSFARGGRWVGAFF. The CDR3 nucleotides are TGTGCCAGCAGTTTTGCCCGCGGGGGGCGATGGGTTGGAGCTTTCTTT.